The next 12 T cell receptor beta chains were all read from a single sample in a study of T cells after yellow fever vaccination. In TCRdb, the 5' RACE reads were re-called with MiXCR into one record per CDR3 protein. The sample carries about 340,000 distinct CDR3 sequences, around an eighth recorded once. The specimen comprised CD4+ T cells sorted from PBMCs, sampled 15 days after the yellow fever booster vaccination. These receptors all stem from a man in his late teens or twenties who received the YFV17D yellow fever vaccine.

The chain couples TRBV6-2 or TRBV6-3 to TRBJ2-3; no clear D. The CDR3 contains 13 residues. V was pared by 2 bases and J by 3 bases, with 6 bases between. In germline, CDR1 is MNHEY, CDR2 SVGEGT. As DNA, the CDR3 is TGTGCCAGCAGTTACACCCCGACAGATACGCAGTATTTT. It codes for CASSYTPTDTQYF.

The J gene is TRBJ1-5, the V gene TRBV6-2 or TRBV6-3, with D unresolved. V was shortened by 6 bases and J by 2 bases, with 8 bases between the two germline ends. CDR3 size: 13 residues. From germline, CDR1 is MNHEY and CDR2 SVGEGT. The CDR3 reads CASRGLGNQPQHF. In DNA, the CDR3 is TGTGCCAGCAGGGGCCTTGGCAATCAGCCCCAGCATTTT.

CDR3 region: CASSVQGAKEEKLFF. DNA of the CDR3: TGTGCCAGCAGCGTACAGGGGGCTAAGGAGGAAAAACTGTTTTTT. The chain uses TRBV9 and TRBJ1-4; the match to TRBD1 covers 8 bases. The germline gives CDR1 SGDLS, CDR2 YYNGEE. With V trimmed by 1 base and J by 8 bases, 7 bases remained unmatched. This CDR3 region has 15 residues.

This clonotype appeared many times. This chain connects TRBV7-2 to TRBJ2-3; TRBD2 is a possible D gene (5 bases). V dropped 5 bases and J dropped 4 bases, with 10 bases sitting between them. CDR3 length: 13 residues. Germline CDR1 is SGHTA and CDR2 is FQGNSA. As DNA, the CDR3 is TGTGCCAGCAGCGCCTCCGGGGCAGATACGCAGTATTTT. Translation: CASSASGADTQYF. Based on the CDR3 plus reference TRBV7-2 and TRBJ2-3, the full variable domain is GAGVSQSPSNKVTEKGKDVELRCDPISGHTALYWYRQSLGQGLEFLIYFQGNSAPDKSGLPSDRFSAERTGGSVSTLTIQRTQQEDSAVYLCASSASGADTQYFGPGTRLTVL.

The chain joins TRBV18 to TRBJ2-3, with 12 bases lining up with TRBD1. This CDR3 has 14 residues. Germline V gene data show CDR1 as KGHSH and CDR2 as LQKENI. The V segment lost 3 bases and the J segment 9 bases; nucleotides outside the gene matches: 4. Written as DNA, the CDR3 is TGTGCCAGCTCACCGGCGGGACAGGGGGCGACGCAGTATTTT. Amino acids: CASSPAGQGATQYF. Together with reference TRBV18 and TRBJ2-3, the CDR3 gives the full variable domain: NAGVMQNPRHLVRRRGQEARLRCSPMKGHSHVYWYRQLPEEGLKFMVYLQKENIIDESGMPKERFSAEFPKEGPSILRIQQVVRGDSAAYFCASSPAGQGATQYFGPGTRLTVL.

V gene TRBV11-1 combines with J gene TRBJ2-1, with 10 positions matching TRBD2. This CDR3 has 15 amino acids. From germline, CDR1 is SGHAT and CDR2 FQDESV (reference sequence). V lost 1 base and J lost 13; bases outside the gene matches: 10. DNA of the CDR3: TGTGCCAGCAGCTTAGAAATGGCTAGCGGGGGAGGTCAGTTCTTC. Amino acids: CASSLEMASGGGQFF. Filled out from reference TRBV11-1 and TRBJ2-1, the complete variable domain reads EAEVAQSPRYKITEKSQAVAFWCDPISGHATLYWYRQILGQGPELLVQFQDESVVDDSQLPKDRFSAERLKGVDSTLKIQPAELGDSAMYLCASSLEMASGGGQFFGPGTRLTVL.

This clonotype was observed many times. The rearrangement joins TRBV28 to TRBJ2-1; D unresolved. The CDR3 has 15 amino acids. Germline V lookup: CDR1 MDHEN, CDR2 SYDVKM. Trimming stripped 2 bases from V and 9 bases from J, with 17 bases between. The CDR3 reads CASSLGGVAHGEQFF. CDR3 DNA sequence: TGTGCCAGCAGTTTAGGTGGGGTTGCTCATGGTGAGCAGTTCTTC.

A few counts support this clonotype. The rearrangement links TRBV12-3 or TRBV12-4 to TRBJ1-2; 8 positions agree with TRBD1. The CDR3 spans 14 residues. V lost 4 bases, J lost 5 bases, and 6 bases stayed unmatched. The CDR3 DNA reads as TGTGCCAGCAGTTCGGACAGGGTAGTGTATGGCTACACCTTC. Translation: CASSSDRVVYGYTF.

Only a few counts were recorded for this clonotype. This rearrangement joins TRBV12-3 or TRBV12-4 to TRBJ1-6; D possibly corresponds to TRBD1 (5 bases). The CDR3 is 16 residues long. Trimming removed 7 bases at V and 0 bases at J, with 13 bases between. The CDR3 DNA reads TGTGCCAGCAAGGACGGGACCAGCTCCTATAATTCACCCCTCCACTTT. This translates into CASKDGTSSYNSPLHF.

This clonotype has a handful of counts. This chain joins TRBV15 and TRBJ1-1, with D possibly being TRBD1 (5 bases). The germline V gene has CDR1 LNHNV and CDR2 YYDKDF (reference sequence). Trimming shortened V by 5 bases and J by 11 bases, and 15 bases separated the two germline ends. There are 12 residues in the CDR3. CDR3 coding DNA: TGTGCCACCAGCTGGGGGAAGGATGCGGCTTTCTTT. Its translation: CATSWGKDAAFF.

This clonotype was seen repeatedly, ten times or more. V is TRBV30 and J is TRBJ2-4; D is perhaps TRBD2 (7 bases). V was clipped by 5 bases and J by 8 bases, with 19 bases between them. The V gene's germline CDR1 is GTSNPN and CDR2 SVGIG (reference sequence). This CDR3 comprises 14 residues. CDR3 DNA sequence: TGTGCCTGGTGGGCAGGGAGGGGGTTACACATTCAGTACTTC. Its protein product is CAWWAGRGLHIQYF.

The chain combines TRBV10-2 with TRBJ1-1; 8 bases agree with TRBD1. Losses at the gene ends were 6 bases for V and 4 bases for J; bases not matched to a gene: 10. Germline V gene lookup returns CDR1 WSHSY and CDR2 SAAADI. The CDR3 is 15 amino acids. The DNA of the CDR3 is TGCGCCAGCAGGGGGTACAGGGGGAGTTTCACTGAAGCTTTCTTT. Protein sequence: CASRGYRGSFTEAFF.